Below, 24 T cell receptor beta chains from the same sample are listed, as sequenced in a study of cytomegalovirus exposure and HLA in healthy donors. The PCR made use of 60 Vbeta and 13 Jbeta primers. Method: immunoSEQ multiplex PCR; TCRdb's copy keeps in-frame clones and lacks some. The sample lists some 200,000 clones, more than 75% seen once, with more than 0.35% in the top ten. Sample: PBMCs. These receptors came from a male donor in good health and CMV-seropositive.

This clone has only a few counts. The rearrangement links TRBV4-2 to TRBJ1-4; weak D call: TRBD1 (5 bases). The CDR3 covers 19 residues. CDR1 and CDR2 (germline): LGHNA, YNFKEQ. The germline V and J ends were trimmed by 0 bases and 0 bases, with 17 bases remaining between them. The DNA of the CDR3 is TGTGCCAGCAGCCAAGACAGGTTTAGGGGATTTACAACTAATGAAAAACTGTTTTTT. Residues: CASSQDRFRGFTTNEKLFF.

This chain uses TRBV7-9 with TRBJ1-1; D uncertain. Trimming cost V 5 bases and J 5 bases, with 18 bases left between them. The V gene's germline CDR1 is SEHNR and CDR2 FQNEAQ (reference sequence). CDR3 length equals 15 residues. DNA for the CDR3: TGTGCCAGCAGCCTCCAACGCTATCCGGGGACTGAAGCTTTCTTT. Translating it yields CASSLQRYPGTEAFF.

This clone came up once. V gene TRBV19 combines with J gene TRBJ2-5, with 13 bases that match TRBD2. The last part of the DNA fits TRBJ2-7 better; the J call may be wrong. There are 16 residues in the CDR3. Germline V lookup: CDR1 LNHDA, CDR2 SQIVND (reference sequence). The chain's CDR3 is CASSIDRTSGSYEQYF. DNA for the CDR3: TGTGCCAGTAGTATAGATCGGACTAGCGGGAGTTACGAGCAGTACTTC.

V usage is TRBV27 and J usage is TRBJ2-5; 14 bases match TRBD2. The DNA end is a closer match to TRBJ2-7, so the J assignment may be wrong. Germline V lookup: CDR1 MNHEY, CDR2 SMNVEV (reference sequence). The CDR3 contains 18 residues. The CDR3 region has the DNA TGTGCCAGCAGTTTATCGGGACTAGCGGGAGAGAATTTCTACGAGCAGTACTTC. It specifies CASSLSGLAGENFYEQYF.

The chain is built from TRBV7-9 and TRBJ2-1; 12 bases agree with TRBD2. The CDR3 spans 16 residues. Trimming took 5 bases from V and 6 from J; bases not matched to a gene: 8. The germline CDR1 and CDR2 sequences are SEHNR and FQNEAQ (reference sequence). The CDR3 DNA follows: TGTGCCAGCAGCCCGGAGGGACTAGCGGGCCTCAATGAGCAGTTCTTC. This gives the protein CASSPEGLAGLNEQFF.

The chain joins TRBV5-4 to TRBJ2-3; TRBD2 agrees at 7 bases. This CDR3 contains 15 residues. The V gene's germline CDR1 is SGHNT and CDR2 YYREEE (reference sequence). The junction had 11 bases not matched to a gene; V was cut back by 9 bases and J by 1 base. CDR3 nucleotides: TGTGCCACCCGGTTAGGCGGGGGACGCACAGATACGCAGTATTTT. It encodes CATRLGGGRTDTQYF.

The V call is TRBV27, the J call TRBJ2-7, with a tentative D call TRBD1 (5 bases). Trimming stripped 2 bases from V and 1 base from J, with 15 bases between. The CDR3 contains 16 residues. Germline CDR1 is MNHEY and CDR2 is SMNVEV (reference sequence). CDR3 amino acids: CASSLPKGAQSYEQYF. CDR3 nucleotide sequence: TGTGCCAGCAGTTTACCCAAAGGGGCCCAATCCTACGAGCAGTACTTC.

This sequence joins TRBV23-1 and TRBJ1-2, with D perhaps TRBD1 (5 bases). TRBV23-1 carries the ORF label, with uncertain function. The V and J ends lost 4 bases and 0 bases respectively, with 15 bases between them. The CDR3 runs 16 residues. The CDR3 nucleotides are TGCGCCAGCAGTCCCGGGGGGGAGGGAACTAACTATGGCTACACCTTC. Translation: CASSPGGEGTNYGYTF.

This clone was seen only a few times. The rearrangement joins TRBV29-1 to TRBJ2-2, with 9 bases that match TRBD1. This CDR3 has 15 residues. J was trimmed by 3 bases and V by 1 base; bases with no gene match: 3. CDR1 and CDR2 (germline): SQVTM, ANQGSEA. The CDR3 loop reads CSVEAGTGYTGELFF. CDR3 bases: TGCAGCGTTGAAGCCGGGACAGGGTACACCGGGGAGCTGTTTTTT.

The chain employs TRBV9 and TRBJ2-5; TRBD2 is a possible D gene (5 bases). The CDR3 extends over 13 amino acids. Deletions cut 0 bases from V and 5 bases from J, with 8 bases between. Germline CDR1 and CDR2: SGDLS and YYNGEE. The CDR3 here is CASSVARGETQYF. CDR3 bases: TGTGCCAGCAGCGTAGCTCGCGGGGAGACCCAGTACTTC.

This clone was detected only once. V and J are TRBV19 and TRBJ2-1; 8 bases match TRBD2. The V gene's germline CDR1 is LNHDA and CDR2 SQIVND (reference sequence). This CDR3 region has 15 residues. V was pared by 6 bases and J by 9 bases, with 13 bases of the junction left unmatched. CDR3 sequence (DNA): TGTGCCAGTAGACCGGGAAGCGGGAGAGACGGTGAGCAGTTCTTC. Translation gives CASRPGSGRDGEQFF.

The chain links TRBV27 to TRBJ1-2; D remains unclear. Germline V gives CDR1 MNHEY, CDR2 SMNVEV (reference sequence). V lost 5 bases, J lost 6 bases, and 16 bases lay in between. The CDR3 length is 14 residues. Written as DNA, the CDR3 is TGTGCCAGCAGTCCCATCTTGACAAACCATGGCTACACCTTC. Its protein is CASSPILTNHGYTF.

The gene calls are TRBV7-3 and TRBJ2-7; 10 bases line up with TRBD2. The CDR3 covers 15 residues. Germline assignment: CDR1 SGHTA and CDR2 FQGTGA. Trimming removed 1 base from V and 4 bases from J; junction bases left unmatched: 4. Written as DNA, the CDR3 is TGTGCCAGCAGCTTAATCGGGACTAGCGTTTACGAGCAGTACTTC. Amino acid sequence: CASSLIGTSVYEQYF.

This clone was seen a few times. This chain connects TRBV7-3 to TRBJ2-5; 9 nucleotides agree with TRBD1. The V gene end was trimmed by 5 bases and the J gene end by 4 bases; junction bases not matched to a gene: 8. Germline-derived CDR1 and CDR2 are SGHTA and FQGTGA. The CDR3 is made up of 15 amino acids. The CDR3 region has the DNA TGTGCCAGCAGCCAACGAACAGGGGGCCCAGAGACCCAGTACTTC. Amino acids: CASSQRTGGPETQYF.

This sequence joins TRBV6-6 and TRBJ1-2; possibly TRBD1 for D (5 bases). CDR1 and CDR2 (germline): MNHNY, SVGAGI (reference sequence). CDR3 size: 13 residues. Trimming removed 9 bases at V and 5 bases at J, with 16 bases between. The CDR3 spells CASTGQAGYGYTF. CDR3 in DNA: TGTGCCAGTACCGGACAAGCGGGTTATGGCTACACCTTC.

The gene calls are TRBV5-8 and TRBJ1-3; tentative D call: TRBD1 (6 bases). The CDR3 extends over 18 amino acids. The V end lost 5 bases, the J end lost 3 bases, and 24 bases lay between the germline ends. The germline gives CDR1 SGHTS, CDR2 YDEGEE. The CDR3 DNA reads TGTGCCAGCAGTAGGTATTCCGGTGTTTGGACAGATGGAAACACCATATATTTT. This gives the protein CASSRYSGVWTDGNTIYF.

The chain links TRBV7-6 to TRBJ2-1; 12 positions match TRBD2. Germline loops: CDR1 SGHVS, CDR2 FNYEAQ. V shed 6 bases, J shed 6 bases, and the junction held 12 bases outside the gene matches. The CDR3 totals 17 residues. The CDR3 nucleotides read TGTGCCAGCAGTCAGGAGACTAGCGGGAGTTTCGGCAATGAGCAGTTCTTC. Protein: CASSQETSGSFGNEQFF.

This chain connects TRBV5-6 to TRBJ1-2; maybe TRBD1 (6 bases). The CDR3 has 15 residues. Germline CDR1 reads SGHDT; CDR2 reads YYEEEE. The V gene lost 0 bases and the J gene lost 1 base, with 10 bases spanning the gap. The CDR3 loop reads CASSLGAGDNYGYTF. Written as DNA, the CDR3 is TGTGCCAGCAGCTTGGGGGCAGGGGATAACTATGGCTACACCTTC. Filled out from reference TRBV5-6 and TRBJ1-2, the complete variable domain reads DAGVTQSPTHLIKTRGQQVTLRCSPKSGHDTVSWYQQALGQGPQFIFQYYEEEERQRGNFPDRFSGHQFPNYSSELNVNALLLGDSALYLCASSLGAGDNYGYTFGSGTRLTVV.

This rearrangement joins TRBV5-4 to TRBJ1-1; D unresolved. The CDR3 is 16 amino acids. V lost 0 bases, J lost 0 bases, and 12 bases lay in between. Germline CDR1 SGHNT, CDR2 YYREEE (reference sequence). The CDR3 region has the DNA TGTGCCAGCAGCTTGGGAGCGGCCCTTTTGAACACTGAAGCTTTCTTT. It specifies CASSLGAALLNTEAFF. The full variable domain, with the rest looked up from reference TRBV5-4 and TRBJ1-1, is ETGVTQSPTHLIKTRGQQVTLRCSSQSGHNTVSWYQQALGQGPQFIFQYYREEENGRGNFPPRFSGLQFPNYSSELNVNALELDDSALYLCASSLGAALLNTEAFFGQGTRLTVV.

The CDR3 nucleotides are TGTGCCAGCAGCTTAGAGCGCGGAGGTGAGCAGTTCTTC. It is translated as CASSLERGGEQFF. The chain is built from TRBV11-2 and TRBJ2-1, with D perhaps matching TRBD2 (5 bases). The V and J ends lost 0 bases and 9 bases respectively, with 9 bases between them. This CDR3 has 13 residues. Germline CDR1 reads SGHAT; CDR2 reads FQNNGV.

This clone was observed a handful of times. V usage is TRBV7-9 and J usage is TRBJ2-1; D is perhaps TRBD2 (6 bases). Trimming stripped 3 bases from V and 4 bases from J, with 13 bases between. The CDR3 sequence is 15 residues long. Germline V lookup: CDR1 SEHNR, CDR2 FQNEAQ (reference sequence). CDR3 DNA sequence: TGTGCCAGCAGCTTGGAGGGACCTTTATACAATGAGCAGTTCTTC. Amino acid sequence: CASSLEGPLYNEQFF.

This clone was counted between two and nine times. V is TRBV28 and J is TRBJ2-7; 9 nucleotides line up with TRBD1. Losses at the gene ends were 6 bases for V and 6 bases for J; bases not matched to a gene: 6. Germline V lookup: CDR1 MDHEN, CDR2 SYDVKM. The CDR3 is 13 residues long. CDR3 region: CASRLTGGAEQYF. The CDR3, as DNA: TGTGCCAGCAGGCTGACAGGGGGTGCCGAGCAGTACTTC.

The V and J genes are TRBV4-3 and TRBJ2-5; unclear D gene. Trimming removed 0 bases from V and 5 bases from J, with 13 bases in between. This CDR3 comprises 15 residues. The germline V gene encodes CDR1 LGHNA and CDR2 YSLEER. The CDR3 nucleotides are TGCGCCAGCAGCCAAGATGGTAGTCCCCCGGAGACCCAGTACTTC. Encoded protein: CASSQDGSPPETQYF.

This clone was observed a few times. The rearrangement uses TRBV28 and TRBJ1-1; 7 nucleotides agree with TRBD1. V lost 2 bases to trimming and J lost 3 bases; unmatched junction nucleotides: 9. This CDR3 region has 16 residues. Germline V gene lookup returns CDR1 MDHEN and CDR2 SYDVKM. The CDR3 spells CASSLSAKGADTEAFF. CDR3 nucleotides: TGTGCCAGCAGTTTAAGTGCGAAGGGGGCGGACACTGAAGCTTTCTTT.